This T cell receptor beta chain was sequenced in a study of CD8+ T cells in alopecia areata. The CDR3 runs 16 residues. V gave up 4 bases and J gave up 3 bases, with 17 bases separating them. In germline, CDR1 is SGHKS, CDR2 YYEKEE (reference sequence). RNA, once extracted, was reverse transcribed into cDNA for use as the sequencing template. TCRdb's table, derived via immunoSEQ multiplex PCR, lists solely in-frame clones and lacks some. The sample holds more than 200,000 clones, over 60% seen once. Documented treatment: oral pan-JAK inhibitor, 5-10 mg twice daily. V is TRBV5-5 and J is TRBJ1-5; tentatively, D is TRBD1 (5 bases). The sequenced sample was CD4+ T cells sorted from blood, obtained at week 4, from a patient treated with tofacitinib. The clonotype comes from a human donor with alopecia areata. CDR3: CASSAFLGQLNQPQHF. The DNA of the CDR3 is TGTGCCAGCAGCGCGTTTCTGGGGCAGCTCAATCAGCCCCAGCATTTT.